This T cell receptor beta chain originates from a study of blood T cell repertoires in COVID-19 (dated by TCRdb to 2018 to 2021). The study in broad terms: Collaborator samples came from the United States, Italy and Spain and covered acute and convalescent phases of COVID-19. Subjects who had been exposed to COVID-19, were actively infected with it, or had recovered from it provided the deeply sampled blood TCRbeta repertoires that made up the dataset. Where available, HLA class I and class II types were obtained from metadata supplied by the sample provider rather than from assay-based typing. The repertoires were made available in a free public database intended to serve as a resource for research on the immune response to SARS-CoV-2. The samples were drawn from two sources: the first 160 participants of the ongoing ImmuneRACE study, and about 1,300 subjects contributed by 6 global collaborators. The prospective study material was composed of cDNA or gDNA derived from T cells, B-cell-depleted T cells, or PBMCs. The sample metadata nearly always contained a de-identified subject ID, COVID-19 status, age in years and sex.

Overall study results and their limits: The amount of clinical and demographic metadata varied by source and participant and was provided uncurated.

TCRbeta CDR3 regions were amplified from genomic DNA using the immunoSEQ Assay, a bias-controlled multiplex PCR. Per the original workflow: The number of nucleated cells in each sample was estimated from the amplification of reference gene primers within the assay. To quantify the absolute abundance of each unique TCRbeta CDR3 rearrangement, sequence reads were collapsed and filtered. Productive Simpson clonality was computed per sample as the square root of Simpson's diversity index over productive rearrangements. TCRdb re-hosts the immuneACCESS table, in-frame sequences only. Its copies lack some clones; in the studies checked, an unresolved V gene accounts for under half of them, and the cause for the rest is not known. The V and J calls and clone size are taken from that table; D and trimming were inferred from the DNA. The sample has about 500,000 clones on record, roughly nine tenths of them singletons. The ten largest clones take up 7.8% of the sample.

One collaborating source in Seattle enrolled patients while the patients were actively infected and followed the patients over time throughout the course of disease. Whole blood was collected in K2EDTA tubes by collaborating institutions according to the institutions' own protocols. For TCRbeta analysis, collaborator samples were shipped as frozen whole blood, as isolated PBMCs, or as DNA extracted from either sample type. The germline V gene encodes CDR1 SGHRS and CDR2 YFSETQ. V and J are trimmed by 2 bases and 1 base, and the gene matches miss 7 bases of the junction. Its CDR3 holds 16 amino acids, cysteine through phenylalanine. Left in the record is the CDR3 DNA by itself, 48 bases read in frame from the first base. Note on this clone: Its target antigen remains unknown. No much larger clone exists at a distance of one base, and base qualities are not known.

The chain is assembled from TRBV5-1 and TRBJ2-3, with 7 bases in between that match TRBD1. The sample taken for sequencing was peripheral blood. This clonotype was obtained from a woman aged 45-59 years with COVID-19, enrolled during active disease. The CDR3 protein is CASSFIGGQGTDTQYF. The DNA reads TGCGCCAGCAGCTTTATTGGAGGACAGGGCACAGATACGCAGTATTTT.